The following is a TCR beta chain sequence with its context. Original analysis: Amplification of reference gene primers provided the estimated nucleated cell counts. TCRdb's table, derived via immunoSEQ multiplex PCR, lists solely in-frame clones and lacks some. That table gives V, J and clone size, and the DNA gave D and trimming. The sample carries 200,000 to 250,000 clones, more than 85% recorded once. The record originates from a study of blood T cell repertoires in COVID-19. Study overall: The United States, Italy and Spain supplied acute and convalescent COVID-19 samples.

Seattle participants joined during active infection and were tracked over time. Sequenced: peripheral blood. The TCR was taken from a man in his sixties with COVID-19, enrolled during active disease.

DNA of the CDR3: TGTGCCAGCAGCCTAGGGACAGCGAGCTCTGGAAACACCATATATTTT. As protein: CASSLGTASSGNTIYF. This chain links TRBV7-9 with TRBJ1-3, with TRBD1 identical over 7 bases. Germline-derived CDR1 and CDR2 are SEHNR and FQNEAQ (reference sequence). This CDR3 spans 16 amino acids. J gave up 0 bases and V 5 bases, and 7 bases lay outside the gene matches. Full variable domain (outside the CDR3, taken from reference TRBV7-9 and TRBJ1-3): DTGVSQNPRHKITKRGQNVTFRCDPISEHNRLYWYRQTLGQGPEFLTYFQNEAQLEKSRLLSDRFSAERPKGSFSTLEIQRTEQGDSAMYLCASSLGTASSGNTIYFGEGSWLTVV.